What follows are 29 T cell receptor beta chains derived from one specimen sequenced in a study of identifying expanded T cells in peripheral blood. TCRdb's copy holds only in-frame clones and misses some; the assay was immunoSEQ multiplex PCR. The sample has tens of thousands of clones; around 87% are singletons. The sequenced sample consisted of blood. All receptors come from a person between 18 and 70 years old in good health.

V and J are TRBV5-4 and TRBJ2-1; possibly TRBD1 for D (6 bases). Germline-derived CDR1 and CDR2 are SGHNT and YYREEE (reference sequence). This CDR3 is 15 amino acids long. The V end was cut by 7 bases, the J end by 4 bases, with 18 bases between. CDR3 DNA sequence: TGTGCCAGCCAGAGGGGGACCCAGATTTACAATGAGCAGTTCTTC. Translating it yields CASQRGTQIYNEQFF.

The chain carries TRBV4-2 and TRBJ1-2; D remains ambiguous. Deletions cut 5 bases from V and 3 bases from J, with 13 bases between. This CDR3 spans 14 amino acids. CDR1 is LGHNA and CDR2 is YNFKEQ in the germline V gene. CDR3 in amino acids: CASSFSRVDYGYTF. DNA of the CDR3: TGTGCCAGCAGCTTCTCCCGGGTAGACTATGGCTACACCTTC.

The chain carries TRBV10-1 and TRBJ2-1, with TRBD2 matching 7 bases. The CDR3 consists of 15 residues. V gave up 6 bases and J gave up 5 bases; unmatched junction bases: 10. The germline CDR1 and CDR2 sequences are WNHNN and SYGVQD (reference sequence). CDR3 protein: CASSRERGPHNEQFF. The CDR3, as DNA: TGCGCCAGCAGCCGGGAGCGGGGCCCACACAATGAGCAGTTCTTC.

This chain joins TRBV18 and TRBJ2-7; 8 bases agree with TRBD1. The CDR3 has 14 residues. The germline V gene encodes CDR1 KGHSH and CDR2 LQKENI. J gave up 6 bases and V 2 bases, and 6 bases lay outside the gene matches. The CDR3 DNA reads TGTGCCAGCTCACCAGGACAGGGAATACCCGAGCAGTACTTC. It encodes CASSPGQGIPEQYF.

This chain joins TRBV30 and TRBJ1-1; D not resolved. This CDR3 spans 11 amino acids. V lost 0 bases, J lost 8 bases, and 7 bases lay in between. CDR1 is GTSNPN, CDR2 SVGIG, per germline (reference sequence). CDR3 coding DNA: TGTGCCTGGAGTGTGGTCAGGGAAGCTTTCTTT. The encoded protein is CAWSVVREAFF. Filled out from reference TRBV30 and TRBJ1-1, the complete variable domain reads SQTIHQWPATLVQPVGSPLSLECTVEGTSNPNLYWYRQAAGRGLQLLFYSVGIGQISSEVPQNLSASRPQDRQFILSSKKLLLSDSGFYLCAWSVVREAFFGQGTRLTVV.

The sample holds one count of this clone. V gene TRBV28 combines with J gene TRBJ2-6, with TRBD1 matching 7 bases. The germline V gene has CDR1 MDHEN and CDR2 SYDVKM. This CDR3 spans 18 amino acids. Trimming removed 5 bases from V and 0 bases from J; junction bases left unmatched: 10. CDR3 DNA: TGTGCCAGCAGTCCCCTGGGACAGTTTAACTCTGGGGCCAACGTCCTGACTTTC. Encoded protein: CASSPLGQFNSGANVLTF.

The rearrangement joins TRBV27 to TRBJ2-1, with D possibly being TRBD1 (6 bases). The CDR3 consists of 15 residues. Germline V gene sequence: CDR1 MNHEY, CDR2 SMNVEV (reference sequence). The V end lost 2 bases, the J end lost 8 bases, and 16 bases lay between the germline ends. The CDR3 DNA sequence: TGTGCCAGCAGTTTAGAGGGACACCTTGGGGATGAGCAGTTCTTC. Amino acid sequence: CASSLEGHLGDEQFF.

This chain joins TRBV6-4 and TRBJ2-1; D is possibly TRBD1 or TRBD2 (5 bases each). This CDR3 has 13 amino acids. CDR1 and CDR2 (germline): MRHNA, SNTAGT. The V end was cut by 4 bases, the J end by 4 bases, with 8 bases between. CDR3 DNA sequence: TGTGCCAGCAGTGCGGGACCTTACAATGAGCAGTTCTTC. Protein sequence: CASSAGPYNEQFF.

This chain connects TRBV18 to TRBJ2-1; 14 nucleotides match TRBD2. The CDR3 consists of 16 residues. Unmatched junction bases numbered 7, after V lost 3 bases and J lost 9 bases. The germline V gene has CDR1 KGHSH and CDR2 LQKENI. CDR3: CASSPSRLAGGPEQFF. CDR3 nucleotide sequence: TGTGCCAGCTCACCGAGCCGACTAGCGGGGGGGCCTGAGCAGTTCTTC. The full variable domain, its missing parts supplied by reference TRBV18 and TRBJ2-1, is NAGVMQNPRHLVRRRGQEARLRCSPMKGHSHVYWYRQLPEEGLKFMVYLQKENIIDESGMPKERFSAEFPKEGPSILRIQQVVRGDSAAYFCASSPSRLAGGPEQFFGPGTRLTVL.

The chain employs TRBV7-9 and TRBJ2-1, with D possibly being TRBD2 (6 bases). CDR1 is SEHNR and CDR2 is FQNEAQ in the germline V gene (reference sequence). The CDR3 length is 15 residues. V lost 7 bases to trimming and J lost 0 bases, with 13 bases between them. The CDR3 is CASTVAVSSYNEQFF. CDR3 in DNA: TGTGCCAGCACCGTAGCGGTTAGCTCCTACAATGAGCAGTTCTTC. The full variable domain, with the rest looked up from reference TRBV7-9 and TRBJ2-1, is DTGVSQNPRHKITKRGQNVTFRCDPISEHNRLYWYRQTLGQGPEFLTYFQNEAQLEKSRLLSDRFSAERPKGSFSTLEIQRTEQGDSAMYLCASTVAVSSYNEQFFGPGTRLTVL.

The chain recombines TRBV7-6 with TRBJ1-4; no definite D call. In germline, CDR1 is SGHVS, CDR2 FNYEAQ. Trimming shortened V by 0 bases and J by 6 bases, and 5 bases separated the two germline ends. This CDR3 has 13 amino acids. CDR3 DNA sequence: TGTGCCAGCAGCTTAGCGGTTTATGAAAAACTGTTTTTT. Translating gives CASSLAVYEKLFF.

This rearrangement joins TRBV6-1 to TRBJ2-3, with 8 bases lining up with TRBD2. The ends lost 2 bases at V and 1 base at J; junction bases unmatched: 8. The length of the CDR3 is 17 residues. CDR1 and CDR2 from the germline V gene are MNHNS and SASEGT. CDR3 amino acids: CASSEIFGGARTDTQYF. The CDR3 DNA reads TGTGCCAGCAGTGAAATCTTCGGGGGGGCCCGCACAGATACGCAGTATTTT.

The J gene is TRBJ2-2, the V gene TRBV6-4; D call uncertain. The V gene lost 0 bases and the J gene lost 6 bases, with 8 bases spanning the gap. Per germline, CDR1 MRHNA and CDR2 SNTAGT. The CDR3 is 14 amino acids. The CDR3 loop reads CASSDSKASGELFF. In DNA, the CDR3 is TGTGCCAGCAGTGACTCGAAGGCATCCGGGGAGCTGTTTTTT.

V is TRBV4-1 and J is TRBJ2-3, with D possibly TRBD2 on 5 matching bases. Germline CDR1 MGHRA, CDR2 YSYEKL. Trimming took off 0 bases at V and 2 bases at J, with 9 bases between the two ends. CDR3 length: 15 residues. CDR3 region: CASSQDEGNTDTQYF. In nucleotides, the CDR3 is TGCGCCAGCAGCCAAGATGAGGGCAACACAGATACGCAGTATTTT.

This rearrangement joins TRBV9 to TRBJ2-3; TRBD2 might be the D (6 bases). This CDR3 has 15 residues. The germline gives CDR1 SGDLS, CDR2 YYNGEE. The V and J ends lost 0 bases and 5 bases respectively, with 13 bases between them. The CDR3 sequence: CASSVVPGEVDTQYF. DNA for the CDR3: TGTGCCAGCAGCGTAGTGCCTGGGGAGGTAGATACGCAGTATTTT.

V and J are TRBV6-4 and TRBJ2-3; tentative D call: TRBD1 (5 bases). The CDR3 has 17 residues. Germline CDR1 reads MRHNA; CDR2 reads SNTAGT. V lost 0 bases and J 3 bases, leaving 16 bases between the germline ends. DNA for the CDR3: TGTGCCAGCAGTGACTCGAAAGAGCAGGGTGAGACAGATACGCAGTATTTT. It yields the protein CASSDSKEQGETDTQYF.

The rearrangement uses TRBV5-3 and TRBJ1-1; D perhaps matches TRBD1 (5 bases). TRBV5-3 is treated as an ORF (open reading frame) with a function not yet certain. This CDR3 spans 11 amino acids. Trimming took off 10 bases at V and 0 bases at J, with 7 bases between the two ends. The CDR3 DNA is TGTGCCCGACAGATGAACACTGAAGCTTTCTTT. Translation: CARQMNTEAFF.

This clone was observed a single time. V gene TRBV21-1 combines with J gene TRBJ1-1. TRBV21-1 is given as a pseudogene. The CDR3 totals 18 residues. CDR3 region: CASSKEGREGHMNTEAFF. For the CDR3, the DNA is TGTGCCAGCAGCAAAGAGGGAAGGGAGGGCCATATGAACACTGAAGCTTTCTTT.

The rearrangement uses TRBV14 and TRBJ2-3; no clear D gene. There are 14 residues in the CDR3. CDR1 and CDR2 from the germline V gene are SGHDN and FVKESK. The V end was cut by 3 bases, the J end by 0 bases, with 7 bases between. The chain's CDR3 is CASSHGASTDTQYF. The CDR3 nucleotides read TGTGCCAGCAGCCACGGCGCTAGCACAGATACGCAGTATTTT. Filled out from reference TRBV14 and TRBJ2-3, the complete variable domain reads EAGVTQFPSHSVIEKGQTVTLRCDPISGHDNLYWYRRVMGKEIKFLLHFVKESKQDESGMPNNRFLAERTGGTYSTLKVQPAELEDSGVYFCASSHGASTDTQYFGPGTRLTVL.

The chain combines TRBV7-9 with TRBJ1-6; TRBD1 aligns across 7 bases. J lost 3 bases, V lost 4 bases, and 0 bases had no gene match. CDR1 and CDR2 from the germline V gene are SEHNR and FQNEAQ (reference sequence). The CDR3 length is 14 residues. For the CDR3, the DNA is TGTGCCAGCAGCTGGGACAGCTATAATTCACCCCTCCACTTT. Translated: CASSWDSYNSPLHF.

This chain connects TRBV4-1 to TRBJ2-3; D gene unclear. Germline CDR1 is MGHRA and CDR2 is YSYEKL. The CDR3 sequence is 14 residues long. Trimming shortened V by 0 bases and J by 4 bases, and 8 bases separated the two germline ends. CDR3 region: CASSQDSSSDTQYF. The CDR3 DNA sequence: TGCGCCAGCAGCCAAGATTCCTCATCAGATACGCAGTATTTT.

This clone was detected a few times. The V gene is TRBV7-9, the J gene TRBJ1-2; D call uncertain. Germline V lookup: CDR1 SEHNR, CDR2 FQNEAQ (reference sequence). This CDR3 contains 12 residues. The V gene lost 5 bases and the J gene lost 4 bases, with 8 bases spanning the gap. Here the CDR3 DNA reads TGTGCCAGCAGCCCCCACACCTATGGCTACACCTTC. This encodes CASSPHTYGYTF.

The chain uses TRBV7-3 and TRBJ2-2, with a tentative D call TRBD1 (6 bases). The CDR3 loop spans 16 amino acids. Germline V gene lookup returns CDR1 SGHTA and CDR2 FQGTGA. V gave up 5 bases and J gave up 1 base, with 14 bases separating them. CDR3 coding DNA: TGTGCCAGCAGCCCAAGGGGGTCAATGAACACCGGGGAGCTGTTTTTT. Encoded protein: CASSPRGSMNTGELFF.

The J gene is TRBJ1-4, the V gene TRBV6-5, with unresolved D. The CDR3 has 14 residues. Between the trimmed V and J ends, which lost 5 bases and 8 bases, there was a span of 15 bases. CDR1 is MNHEY, CDR2 SVGAGI, per germline. Written as DNA, the CDR3 is TGTGCCAGCAGTCCTGCAAGGTCCAGGGAAAAACTGTTTTTT. This encodes CASSPARSREKLFF.

A single count supports this clone. This chain connects TRBV19 to TRBJ2-7; tentative D call: TRBD2 (7 bases). Germline V lookup: CDR1 LNHDA, CDR2 SQIVND (reference sequence). The CDR3 extends over 15 amino acids. Trimming stripped 6 bases from V and 0 bases from J, with 15 bases between. CDR3 coding DNA: TGTGCCAGTAGACATCTCGCGGGGGCCTCCTACGAGCAGTACTTC. Its protein product is CASRHLAGASYEQYF.

V usage is TRBV5-6 and J usage is TRBJ2-7; 10 positions agree with TRBD1. Trimming at V came to 4 bases and at J to 7 bases, leaving 5 bases not matched to a gene. This CDR3 spans 13 amino acids. The germline V gene has CDR1 SGHDT and CDR2 YYEEEE. This CDR3 reads CASSGDRGEEQYF. CDR3 nucleotide sequence: TGTGCCAGCAGCGGGGACAGGGGTGAAGAGCAGTACTTC.

The chain has TRBV6-5 and TRBJ2-3; TRBD1 matches at 7 bases. CDR1 MNHEY and CDR2 SVGAGI come from the germline V gene. V dropped 3 bases and J dropped 2; count of bases not matched to a gene: 5. CDR3 size: 15 residues. The CDR3 DNA reads TGTGCCAGCAGTTATCGGGACAGCCTCACAGATACGCAGTATTTT. The encoded protein is CASSYRDSLTDTQYF.

The rearrangement uses TRBV23-1 and TRBJ2-2; TRBD1 might be the D (5 bases). TRBV23-1 is treated as an ORF (open reading frame) with a function not yet certain. V was pared by 2 bases and J by 2 bases, with 18 bases between. This CDR3 spans 18 amino acids. CDR3 loop: CASSQRQGPTCNTGELFF. The CDR3 DNA follows: TGCGCCAGCAGTCAACGGCAGGGTCCCACTTGTAACACCGGGGAGCTGTTTTTT.

V is TRBV5-1 and J is TRBJ2-2; D is uncertain. The germline CDR1 and CDR2 sequences are SGHRS and YFSETQ. The CDR3 runs to 15 residues. Between the trimmed V and J ends, which lost 0 bases and 7 bases, there was a span of 13 bases. For the CDR3, the DNA is TGCGCCAGCAGCTTGGGCACGGTCTCAGGCGGGGAGCTGTTTTTT. Translating it yields CASSLGTVSGGELFF. Combining the CDR3 with reference TRBV5-1 and TRBJ2-2 gives the whole variable domain KAGVTQTPRYLIKTRGQQVTLSCSPISGHRSVSWYQQTPGQGLQFLFEYFSETQRNKGNFPGRFSGRQFSNSRSEMNVSTLELGDSALYLCASSLGTVSGGELFFGEGSRLTVL.